Listed below are T cell receptor beta chains from one sample, sequenced in a study of cytomegalovirus exposure and HLA in healthy donors. Sequenced by immunoSEQ multiplex PCR; TCRdb stores in-frame clones only, minus some. The table lists roughly 240,000 clones, approximately 85% of them singletons. Material for sequencing was PBMCs. All receptors come from a girl aged 2 to 9 in good health and CMV-seronegative. CDR3s include the opening cysteine and the closing phenylalanine or tryptophan. Fields, in order: clone size, V gene, CDR3 length, D gene, J gene, CDR3 protein, CDR3 DNA. The D gene is left open where the match is weak. Clone size appears in some rows only: once, few, many, or a class for an expanded clone.

clone size: NA
V gene: TRBV7-8
CDR3 length: 14
D gene: TRBD1
J gene: TRBJ2-7
CDR3 protein: CAISTGTGAYEQYF
CDR3 DNA: TGTGCCATCTCAACCGGGACAGGGGCCTACGAGCAGTACTTC

clone size: NA
V gene: TRBV11-2
CDR3 length: 15
D gene: TRBD1
J gene: TRBJ1-2
CDR3 protein: CASSRDRLETDGYTF
CDR3 DNA: TGTGCCAGCAGCCGGGACAGGCTCGAGACGGACGGCTACACCTTC

clone size: NA
V gene: TRBV9
CDR3 length: 14
D gene: TRBD1
J gene: TRBJ1-5
CDR3 protein: CASSPTGDFQPQHF
CDR3 DNA: TGTGCCAGCAGCCCAACAGGGGATTTTCAGCCCCAGCATTTT

clone size: NA
V gene: TRBV7-3
CDR3 length: 16
D gene: NA
J gene: TRBJ2-2
CDR3 protein: CASSRTGAPNTGELFF
CDR3 DNA: TGTGCCAGCAGCCGGACGGGAGCCCCGAACACCGGGGAGCTGTTTTTT

clone size: once
V gene: TRBV7-9
CDR3 length: 13
D gene: NA
J gene: TRBJ1-2
CDR3 protein: CASSRTVLSGYTF
CDR3 DNA: TGTGCCAGCAGCCGGACAGTCCTGTCCGGCTACACCTTC

clone size: NA
V gene: TRBV6-1
CDR3 length: 15
D gene: NA
J gene: TRBJ2-7
CDR3 protein: CASSVRGPSSYEQYF
CDR3 DNA: TGTGCCAGCAGTGTCAGGGGTCCCAGCTCCTACGAGCAGTACTTC

clone size: NA
V gene: TRBV5-6
CDR3 length: 14
D gene: TRBD1
J gene: TRBJ1-2
CDR3 protein: CASGFGQGDYGYTF
CDR3 DNA: TGTGCCAGCGGCTTTGGACAGGGCGACTATGGCTACACCTTC

clone size: NA
V gene: TRBV6-1
CDR3 length: 11
D gene: NA
J gene: TRBJ1-2
CDR3 protein: CASRSRDGYTF
CDR3 DNA: TGTGCCAGCCGCTCACGGGATGGCTACACCTTC

clone size: NA
V gene: TRBV2
CDR3 length: 11
D gene: NA
J gene: TRBJ2-3
CDR3 protein: CASSSKSTQYF
CDR3 DNA: TGTGCCAGCAGTTCGAAGAGTACGCAGTATTTT

clone size: NA
V gene: TRBV20-1
CDR3 length: 10
D gene: NA
J gene: TRBJ1-4
CDR3 protein: CSAKPLKLFF
CDR3 DNA: TGCAGTGCTAAGCCTCTAAAACTGTTTTTT

clone size: few
V gene: TRBV9
CDR3 length: 16
D gene: NA
J gene: TRBJ2-2
CDR3 protein: CASSLGVGGWTGELFF
CDR3 DNA: TGTGCCAGCAGCCTCGGCGTAGGGGGATGGACCGGGGAGCTGTTTTTT

clone size: NA
V gene: TRBV2
CDR3 length: 15
D gene: NA
J gene: TRBJ2-7
CDR3 protein: CASSDPQGESYEQYF
CDR3 DNA: TGTGCCAGCAGTGATCCGCAGGGTGAAAGCTACGAGCAGTACTTC

clone size: NA
V gene: TRBV10-2
CDR3 length: 15
D gene: TRBD1
J gene: TRBJ1-4
CDR3 protein: CASSALDRGNEKLFF
CDR3 DNA: TGCGCCAGCAGTGCCCTGGACAGGGGAAATGAAAAACTGTTTTTT

clone size: NA
V gene: TRBV6-7
CDR3 length: 13
D gene: NA
J gene: TRBJ2-5
CDR3 protein: CASSQGSEETQYF
CDR3 DNA: TGTGCCAGCAGTCAGGGGAGTGAAGAGACCCAGTACTTC

clone size: NA
V gene: TRBV7-2
CDR3 length: 15
D gene: TRBD1
J gene: TRBJ1-4
CDR3 protein: CASSLGLQGAEKLFF
CDR3 DNA: TGTGCCAGCAGCTTGGGGCTACAGGGGGCTGAAAAACTGTTTTTT

clone size: NA
V gene: TRBV10-2
CDR3 length: 14
D gene: TRBD1
J gene: TRBJ1-5
CDR3 protein: CASRGQGAIQPQHF
CDR3 DNA: TGCGCCAGCAGGGGACAGGGAGCGATCCAGCCCCAGCATTTT

clone size: NA
V gene: TRBV18
CDR3 length: 16
D gene: TRBD1
J gene: TRBJ1-2
CDR3 protein: CASSHYDRVANYGYTF
CDR3 DNA: TGTGCCAGCTCACACTACGACAGGGTAGCTAACTATGGCTACACCTTC

clone size: NA
V gene: TRBV6-5
CDR3 length: 13
D gene: NA
J gene: TRBJ1-2
CDR3 protein: CASSVGQLYGYTF
CDR3 DNA: TGTGCCAGCAGTGTCGGACAGCTCTATGGCTACACCTTC

clone size: NA
V gene: TRBV7-6
CDR3 length: 13
D gene: TRBD1
J gene: TRBJ2-7
CDR3 protein: CASSLGTGYEQYF
CDR3 DNA: TGTGCCAGCAGCTTAGGGACAGGCTACGAGCAGTACTTC

clone size: NA
V gene: TRBV29-1
CDR3 length: 10
D gene: NA
J gene: TRBJ1-2
CDR3 protein: CSVPGAGYTF
CDR3 DNA: TGCAGCGTTCCAGGCGCCGGCTACACCTTC

clone size: few
V gene: TRBV5-4
CDR3 length: 11
D gene: NA
J gene: TRBJ1-1
CDR3 protein: CASSRNTEAFF
CDR3 DNA: TGTGCCAGCAGCCGGAACACTGAAGCTTTCTTT

clone size: NA
V gene: TRBV6-5
CDR3 length: 14
D gene: TRBD1
J gene: TRBJ2-7
CDR3 protein: CASSMDRTGNEQYF
CDR3 DNA: TGTGCCAGCAGTATGGACCGGACAGGGAACGAGCAGTACTTC

clone size: once
V gene: TRBV5-5
CDR3 length: 15
D gene: TRBD1
J gene: TRBJ2-2
CDR3 protein: CASFHRTGGTGELFF
CDR3 DNA: TGTGCCAGCTTTCATAGGACAGGGGGCACCGGGGAGCTGTTTTTT

clone size: NA
V gene: TRBV30
CDR3 length: 13
D gene: TRBD1
J gene: TRBJ1-5
CDR3 protein: CAWGRQGDQPQHF
CDR3 DNA: TGTGCCTGGGGTAGACAGGGGGATCAGCCCCAGCATTTT

clone size: NA
V gene: TRBV7-2
CDR3 length: 16
D gene: NA
J gene: TRBJ1-6
CDR3 protein: CASSLEGRRGGTPLHF
CDR3 DNA: TGTGCCAGCAGCTTAGAAGGCAGAAGAGGAGGGACACCCCTCCACTTT

clone size: NA
V gene: TRBV9
CDR3 length: 15
D gene: TRBD2
J gene: TRBJ2-2
CDR3 protein: CASSVQGLNTGELFF
CDR3 DNA: TGTGCCAGCAGCGTACAGGGACTAAACACCGGGGAGCTGTTTTTT

clone size: few
V gene: TRBV30
CDR3 length: 14
D gene: NA
J gene: TRBJ2-1
CDR3 protein: CAHGKGLSYNEQFF
CDR3 DNA: TGTGCCCATGGGAAGGGGTTGAGCTACAATGAGCAGTTCTTC

clone size: NA
V gene: TRBV9
CDR3 length: 15
D gene: TRBD1
J gene: TRBJ1-3
CDR3 protein: CASSVGTGAGNTIYF
CDR3 DNA: TGTGCCAGCAGCGTAGGGACAGGGGCTGGAAACACCATATATTTT

clone size: NA
V gene: TRBV30
CDR3 length: 14
D gene: NA
J gene: TRBJ2-2
CDR3 protein: CAWRTGWVTGELFF
CDR3 DNA: TGTGCCTGGAGGACAGGTTGGGTAACCGGGGAGCTGTTTTTT

clone size: NA
V gene: TRBV5-6
CDR3 length: 12
D gene: NA
J gene: TRBJ1-1
CDR3 protein: CASSRRDTEAFF
CDR3 DNA: TGTGCCAGCAGCCGCAGGGACACTGAAGCTTTCTTT

clone size: NA
V gene: TRBV9
CDR3 length: 15
D gene: TRBD2
J gene: TRBJ2-2
CDR3 protein: CASSASGANTGELFF
CDR3 DNA: TGTGCCAGCAGCGCTAGCGGGGCGAACACCGGGGAGCTGTTTTTT

clone size: NA
V gene: TRBV29-1
CDR3 length: 13
D gene: NA
J gene: TRBJ2-7
CDR3 protein: CSVEDDSLYEQYF
CDR3 DNA: TGCAGCGTTGAAGACGACAGTCTCTACGAGCAGTACTTC

clone size: once
V gene: TRBV29-1
CDR3 length: 12
D gene: NA
J gene: TRBJ2-7
CDR3 protein: CSVEDVRYEQYF
CDR3 DNA: TGCAGCGTTGAAGATGTCCGGTACGAGCAGTACTTC

clone size: NA
V gene: TRBV6-6
CDR3 length: 16
D gene: TRBD1
J gene: TRBJ1-5
CDR3 protein: CASSSTGGHSNQPQHF
CDR3 DNA: TGTGCCAGCAGCTCTACAGGGGGTCATAGCAATCAGCCCCAGCATTTT

clone size: few
V gene: TRBV6-5
CDR3 length: 13
D gene: NA
J gene: TRBJ1-4
CDR3 protein: CASSHGRYEKLFF
CDR3 DNA: TGTGCCAGCAGTCACGGGAGGTATGAAAAACTGTTTTTT

clone size: NA
V gene: TRBV2
CDR3 length: 13
D gene: TRBD1
J gene: TRBJ2-7
CDR3 protein: CATRDRGKGEQYF
CDR3 DNA: TGTGCCACCCGGGACAGGGGGAAAGGGGAGCAGTACTTC

clone size: NA
V gene: TRBV4-1
CDR3 length: 17
D gene: TRBD2
J gene: TRBJ2-1
CDR3 protein: CASSQDHLGTSGREQFF
CDR3 DNA: TGCGCCAGCAGCCAAGATCATCTCGGGACTAGCGGGAGGGAGCAGTTCTTC

clone size: NA
V gene: TRBV7-9
CDR3 length: 14
D gene: TRBD1
J gene: TRBJ2-3
CDR3 protein: CASSYGQGTDTQYF
CDR3 DNA: TGTGCCAGCAGCTACGGACAGGGGACAGATACGCAGTATTTT

clone size: NA
V gene: TRBV18
CDR3 length: 15
D gene: TRBD1
J gene: TRBJ1-1
CDR3 protein: CARSPDRGRGTEAFF
CDR3 DNA: TGTGCCCGCTCACCGGACAGGGGGCGAGGCACTGAAGCTTTCTTT

clone size: NA
V gene: TRBV7-8
CDR3 length: 13
D gene: NA
J gene: TRBJ1-5
CDR3 protein: CASSFEDQGPQHF
CDR3 DNA: TGTGCCAGCAGCTTTGAGGACCAGGGGCCCCAGCATTTT

clone size: NA
V gene: TRBV27
CDR3 length: 17
D gene: NA
J gene: TRBJ2-5
CDR3 protein: CASSSPLRATGVGTQYF
CDR3 DNA: TGTGCCAGCAGTTCCCCGTTAAGGGCGACGGGGGTGGGGACCCAGTACTTC

clone size: NA
V gene: TRBV2
CDR3 length: 14
D gene: TRBD1
J gene: TRBJ1-2
CDR3 protein: CASPTGTASYGYTF
CDR3 DNA: TGTGCCAGCCCCACCGGGACAGCGAGCTATGGCTACACCTTC

clone size: NA
V gene: TRBV5-1
CDR3 length: 14
D gene: TRBD1
J gene: TRBJ2-7
CDR3 protein: CASSISGTGNEQYF
CDR3 DNA: TGCGCCAGCAGCATATCCGGGACAGGGAACGAGCAGTACTTC